This T cell receptor beta chain is drawn from a study of blood T cell repertoires in COVID-19. Overall study: T cells, B-cell-depleted T cells, or PBMCs provided the cDNA or gDNA that served as material.

There are 14 residues in the CDR3. Germline CDR1 and CDR2: LNHDA and SQIVND (reference sequence). V was shortened by 1 base and J by 8 bases, with 9 bases between the two germline ends. This clone has just a few counts. The table came from immunoSEQ multiplex PCR; TCRdb's copy has only in-frame clones and leaves some out. The data contain approximately 190,000 clones, roughly 87% of them singletons. Sequenced material: peripheral blood. The receptor was derived from an older woman with COVID-19, enrolled during active disease. The V gene is TRBV19, the J gene TRBJ1-6, with unresolved D. The CDR3 coding sequence is TGTGCCAGTAGTATAGCACGGGAAGATTCACCCCTCCACTTT. It translates to CASSIAREDSPLHF.